This T cell receptor beta chain was captured in a study of shared clonotypes between healthy human individuals. Per the original data handling: ImmunoSEQ only sent back junction sequences with no quality scores, so filtering was done differently. Clones were sequenced by immunoSEQ multiplex PCR, and TCRdb holds only the in-frame ones, with some missing. That table is the source of V, J and clone size, and D and trimming were worked out from the DNA. The sample has more than 400,000 clones, about 85% seen once. For this clone: Its antigen remains unknown.

Study-wide results and caveats: Donors were few, which limited the genetic and exposure-history diversity represented.

Sequenced material: PBMCs. The clonotype comes from a woman aged 40 to 49 in good health. Some clones in this sample may be carry-over from other donors' samples.

CDR3 region: CSAGQSNEKLFF. The CDR3 nucleotides are TGCAGCGCGGGACAGAGTAATGAAAAACTGTTTTTT. This chain connects TRBV29-1 to TRBJ1-4; 7 nucleotides match TRBD1. Trimming at V came to 7 bases and at J to 4 bases, leaving 3 bases not matched to a gene. CDR1 SQVTM and CDR2 ANQGSEA come from the germline V gene. The CDR3 runs to 12 residues.